Each of the 10 T cell receptor beta chains below was sequenced from the same sample in a study of CD8 T cells in Susac syndrome. An amount of RNA that ranged from 0.5 to 1 ug was reverse transcribed with random hexamers. A single record per CDR3 protein comes from TCRdb applying MiXCR to the immunoSEQ multiplex PCR reads. Of some 63,000 distinct CDR3 sequences listed, 90% to 95% are singletons. The specimen sequenced was CD8+ T cells from PBMCs. These receptors came from a human donor with multiple sclerosis.

The chain links TRBV29-1 to TRBJ2-5; a weak D match, TRBD2 (6 bases). In germline, CDR1 is SQVTM, CDR2 ANQGSEA. The V end was cut by 6 bases, the J end by 1 base, with 12 bases between. The CDR3 extends over 13 amino acids. The DNA for the CDR3 is TGCAGCGTGGAGGGAGTTTTCCAAGAGACCCAGTACTTC. Protein sequence: CSVEGVFQETQYF.

This chain joins TRBV2 and TRBJ2-7; unclear D gene. CDR3 size: 12 residues. V was trimmed by 6 bases and J by 3 bases, leaving 9 bases between them. The V gene's germline CDR1 is SNHLY and CDR2 FYNNEI. The DNA of the CDR3 is TGTGCCAGCAGGTACGGTTACTACGAGCAGTACTTC. This translates into CASRYGYYEQYF. The full variable domain, completed using reference TRBV2 and TRBJ2-7, is EPEVTQTPSHQVTQMGQEVILRCVPISNHLYFYWYRQILGQKVEFLVSFYNNEISEKSEIFDDQFSVERPDGSNFTLKIRSTKLEDSAMYFCASRYGYYEQYFGPGTRLTVT.

The rearrangement uses TRBV5-4 and TRBJ2-7, with 8 nucleotides matching TRBD2. Germline-derived CDR1 and CDR2 are SGHNT and YYREEE (reference sequence). V shed 2 bases and J 6 bases; nucleotides not matched to a gene: 7. This CDR3 is 14 amino acids long. CDR3 protein: CASSFSGKVFEQYF. In nucleotides, the CDR3 is TGTGCCAGCAGCTTTAGCGGGAAGGTATTCGAGCAGTACTTC.

The J gene is TRBJ2-1, the V gene TRBV20-1; no reliable D call. Germline lookup yields CDR1 DFQATT and CDR2 SNEGSKA (reference sequence). This CDR3 is 14 amino acids long. V lost 3 bases and J lost 0, with 9 bases in between. The CDR3 spells CSARSHSSYNEQFF. The CDR3 bases are TGCAGTGCTAGGAGTCACAGCTCCTACAATGAGCAGTTCTTC.

This clonotype was seen once. The genes are TRBV5-1 and TRBJ2-2; the D gene is possibly TRBD2 (6 bases). V lost 0 bases, J lost 3 bases, and 12 bases lay in between. Germline CDR1 is SGHRS and CDR2 is YFSETQ. The CDR3 extends over 16 amino acids. DNA for the CDR3: TGCGCCAGCAGCTTGGCTCGGGGGATCGACACCGGGGAGCTGTTTTTT. This gives the protein CASSLARGIDTGELFF.

The V call is TRBV15, the J call TRBJ2-1, with D possibly matching TRBD2 (5 bases). CDR3 length: 18 residues. The germline CDR1 and CDR2 sequences are LNHNV and YYDKDF (reference sequence). V dropped 5 bases and J dropped 0 bases, with 20 bases sitting between them. The CDR3 coding sequence is TGTGCCACCAGCCCCCGCCGGGGTGAAGGGAGCTCCTACAATGAGCAGTTCTTC. Translation: CATSPRRGEGSSYNEQFF.

The chain joins TRBV4-3 to TRBJ2-1; TRBD2 is a possible D gene (7 bases). The germline gives CDR1 LGHNA, CDR2 YSLEER. This CDR3 comprises 13 residues. Trimming left V 5 bases short and J 13 bases short, with 18 bases between. The CDR3 reads CASSEGGAKRQFF. For the CDR3, the DNA is TGCGCCAGCAGCGAAGGGGGGGCCAAGAGACAGTTCTTC.

The gene calls are TRBV4-1 and TRBJ1-5; D gene uncertain. Germline V lookup: CDR1 MGHRA, CDR2 YSYEKL. Trimming left V 0 bases short and J 4 bases short, with 10 bases between. The CDR3 has 15 residues. The CDR3, as DNA: TGCGCCAGCAGCCAAGATCTTCGAGGAAATCAGCCCCAGCATTTT. Amino acid sequence: CASSQDLRGNQPQHF.

The chain recombines TRBV6-4 with TRBJ2-6; 7 bases map to TRBD1. CDR3 length: 16 amino acids. Per the germline V gene, CDR1 is MRHNA and CDR2 is SNTAGT. V dropped 0 bases and J dropped 4; count of bases not matched to a gene: 3. The CDR3 reads CASSDSTGDGANVLTF. The CDR3 nucleotides read TGTGCCAGCAGTGACTCAACAGGGGACGGGGCCAACGTCCTGACTTTC.

The chain recombines TRBV12-3 or TRBV12-4 with TRBJ2-2; possibly TRBD2 for D (6 bases). V was trimmed by 8 bases and J by 0 bases, leaving 19 bases between them. The CDR3 is 17 residues long. CDR3: CASSHPGLAANTGELFF. The CDR3, as DNA: TGTGCCAGCTCCCACCCCGGCTTAGCGGCGAACACCGGGGAGCTGTTTTTT.